The 16 T cell receptor beta chains presented below share a single source sample, sequenced in a study of control samples from healthy donors and cancer patients. Measured with immunoSEQ multiplex PCR; TCRdb has only the in-frame clones, and not every one. The sample includes 95,000 to 100,000 clones, around 82% of them seen just once. Sequenced material: blood. These receptors all stem from a man between 60 and 70 years old in good health.

The gene calls are TRBV19 and TRBJ2-7; 10 bases match TRBD2. J gave up 0 bases and V 2 bases, and 4 bases lay outside the gene matches. Per germline, CDR1 LNHDA and CDR2 SQIVND (reference sequence). The CDR3 runs to 16 residues. CDR3 residues: CASSISGTSVSYEQYF. The CDR3 region has the DNA TGTGCCAGTAGTATATCCGGGACTAGCGTCTCCTACGAGCAGTACTTC.

This sequence joins TRBV19 and TRBJ2-7; 8 positions agree with TRBD1. Trimming took 4 bases from V and 0 from J; bases not matched to a gene: 8. The CDR3 has 16 residues. CDR1 LNHDA and CDR2 SQIVND come from the germline V gene (reference sequence). The CDR3 sequence: CASSSEMGTGSYEQYF. CDR3 in DNA: TGTGCCAGTAGTAGCGAAATGGGGACAGGCTCCTACGAGCAGTACTTC. The variable domain in full, completed from reference TRBV19 and TRBJ2-7, reads DGGITQSPKYLFRKEGQNVTLSCEQNLNHDAMYWYRQDPGQGLRLIYYSQIVNDFQKGDIAEGYSVSREKKESFPLTVTSAQKNPTAFYLCASSSEMGTGSYEQYFGPGTRLTVT.

This clone occurred once. V and J are TRBV18 and TRBJ1-2, with TRBD1 matching 10 bases. Per the germline V gene, CDR1 is KGHSH and CDR2 is LQKENI. This CDR3 comprises 16 residues. Germline trimming cut 5 bases from V and 7 bases from J; bases unmatched to any gene: 13. The CDR3 loop is CASSSGTGEGVGGYTF. The CDR3, as DNA: TGTGCCAGCTCATCAGGGACAGGGGAAGGAGTCGGTGGCTACACCTTC.

The chain links TRBV29-1 to TRBJ2-3; 9 bases match TRBD1. The CDR3 sequence is 14 residues long. The germline V gene encodes CDR1 SQVTM and CDR2 ANQGSEA. The ends lost 5 bases at V and 2 bases at J; junction bases unmatched: 5. The CDR3 protein is CSVSGTGTTDTQYF. CDR3 nucleotide sequence: TGCAGCGTTTCCGGGACAGGGACCACAGATACGCAGTATTTT.

The chain combines TRBV5-6 with TRBJ1-1, with TRBD1 matching 8 bases. Germline V gene lookup returns CDR1 SGHDT and CDR2 YYEEEE. Losses at the gene ends were 2 bases for V and 2 bases for J; bases not matched to a gene: 8. This CDR3 contains 16 residues. The chain's CDR3 is CASSLSGGFFNTEAFF. For the CDR3, the DNA is TGTGCCAGCAGCTTATCAGGGGGCTTCTTTAACACTGAAGCTTTCTTT.

The DNA for the CDR3 is TGTGCCAGCCTCGAAGGCCCTGGCTACACCTTC. This gives the protein CASLEGPGYTF. The chain uses TRBV28 and TRBJ1-2; D uncertain. Trimming cost V 8 bases and J 7 bases, with 11 bases left between them. The CDR3 runs 11 residues. Per the germline V gene, CDR1 is MDHEN and CDR2 is SYDVKM.

The chain couples TRBV5-1 to TRBJ2-5; D ambiguous. This CDR3 has 15 residues. Trimming left V 4 bases short and J 2 bases short, with 15 bases between. Germline assignment: CDR1 SGHRS and CDR2 YFSETQ. As DNA, the CDR3 is TGCGCCAGCAGCCGAGATGGACGGAATCAAGAGACCCAGTACTTC. Its protein is CASSRDGRNQETQYF.

This chain joins TRBV5-4 and TRBJ2-1, with D possibly being TRBD1 (5 bases). This CDR3 has 15 amino acids. Trimming pared 4 bases from V and 9 bases from J, leaving 20 bases between. Germline V CDR1 and CDR2: SGHNT, YYREEE (reference sequence). In nucleotides, the CDR3 is TGTGCCAGCAGCCCCCAAACTACCGTGCAGGGTGAGCAGTTCTTC. This encodes CASSPQTTVQGEQFF.

A few counts support this clone. The rearrangement joins TRBV18 to TRBJ2-2; D not resolved. The CDR3 runs 12 residues. Trimming removed 4 bases from V and 5 bases from J, with 5 bases in between. CDR1 KGHSH and CDR2 LQKENI come from the germline V gene. This CDR3 reads CASSLLTGELFF. The CDR3 nucleotides are TGTGCCAGCTCACTACTAACCGGGGAGCTGTTTTTT.

This clone occurred a few times. This chain connects TRBV30 to TRBJ2-1; 7 bases are a match to TRBD2. The CDR3 has 15 amino acids. The germline V gene encodes CDR1 GTSNPN and CDR2 SVGIG (reference sequence). Trimming took 2 bases from V and 8 from J; bases not matched to a gene: 12. Here the CDR3 reads CAWSKTPGGYDEQFF. The CDR3 nucleotides are TGTGCCTGGAGTAAGACGCCCGGGGGGTACGATGAGCAGTTCTTC.

This clone was observed once. The genes are TRBV10-3 and TRBJ1-4; 7 nucleotides align to TRBD1. The germline V gene has CDR1 ENHRY and CDR2 SYGVKD. With 6 bases clipped from V and 7 bases from J, the junction kept 8 bases outside the gene matches. This CDR3 has 14 residues. Here the CDR3 DNA reads TGTGCCATCAGCGATACAGGGGCTGGTGAAAAACTGTTTTTT. Its translation is CAISDTGAGEKLFF.

V gene TRBV6-5 combines with J gene TRBJ1-5, with a possible D match to TRBD1 (5 bases). The CDR3 loop spans 13 amino acids. Trimming removed 5 bases at V and 8 bases at J, with 13 bases between. Germline values: CDR1 MNHEY, CDR2 SVGAGI. CDR3 in DNA: TGTGCCAGCAGTCCCCGGGGGACGGAGCCCCAGCATTTT. Translated: CASSPRGTEPQHF.

This clone was detected only once. This chain joins TRBV5-6 and TRBJ1-1, with D maybe TRBD1 (6 bases). Trimming left V 2 bases short and J 1 base short, with 21 bases between. CDR3 length: 18 amino acids. CDR1 and CDR2 from the germline V gene are SGHDT and YYEEEE. CDR3 bases: TGTGCCAGCAGCTTTCTAGCACAGGGTAAAGGAAGGAACACTGAAGCTTTCTTT. Amino acid sequence: CASSFLAQGKGRNTEAFF.

This clone was observed a handful of times. The rearrangement uses TRBV10-3 and TRBJ1-1; 9 nucleotides match TRBD1. The CDR3 length is 13 residues. Germline CDR1 reads ENHRY; CDR2 reads SYGVKD. After removal of 6 bases from V and 2 bases from J, the junction contained 1 base not matched to a gene. CDR3 loop: CAIRDRGNTEAFF. For the CDR3, the DNA is TGTGCCATCAGGGACAGGGGCAACACTGAAGCTTTCTTT.

This sequence joins TRBV11-2 and TRBJ2-1; a weak D match, TRBD1 (5 bases). Trimming shortened V by 5 bases and J by 0 bases, and 14 bases separated the two germline ends. Germline V gene sequence: CDR1 SGHAT, CDR2 FQNNGV. This CDR3 has 16 amino acids. The CDR3 DNA reads as TGTGCCAGCAGCGCAAGGGGCGGTCTCTCCTACAATGAGCAGTTCTTC. Its translation: CASSARGGLSYNEQFF.

The chain combines TRBV10-3 with TRBJ2-1; the D call may be TRBD1 or TRBD2 (6 bases each). V was clipped by 4 bases and J by 10 bases, with 17 bases between them. This CDR3 is 14 amino acids long. Germline V CDR1 and CDR2: ENHRY, SYGVKD. The CDR3 loop is CAISGGLARVEQFF. The DNA for the CDR3 is TGTGCCATCAGTGGGGGGCTAGCGAGAGTGGAGCAGTTCTTC.